These 9 T cell receptor beta chains originate from one sample sequenced in a study of shared clonotypes between healthy human individuals. Profiled with immunoSEQ multiplex PCR; TCRdb holds only in-frame clones, not every one. This table holds around 1.1 million clones, approximately 77% found once. The sequenced material came from memory CD4+ T cells from PBMCs. Subset here: CD45RA-negative fraction. The receptors stem from a man aged 18 to 29 in good health. Some clones in this sample may be carry-over from other donors' samples.

This clone showed up just once. The chain recombines TRBV27 with TRBJ1-4, with TRBD1 matching 8 bases. The V gene end was trimmed by 10 bases and the J gene end by 7 bases; junction bases not matched to a gene: 23. The CDR3 is 18 residues long. CDR1 is MNHEY and CDR2 is SMNVEV in the germline V gene (reference sequence). CDR3 loop: CATTLQGVWGRNSEKLFF. DNA of the CDR3: TGTGCCACCACCTTACAGGGGGTGTGGGGGCGGAATAGTGAAAAACTGTTTTTT.

In DNA form, the CDR3 reads TGTGCCAGCAGCCGCGACAGGAACAATCAGCCCCAGCATTTT. It translates to CASSRDRNNQPQHF. The rearrangement joins TRBV7-2 to TRBJ1-5; maybe TRBD1 (6 bases). V lost 5 bases and J 3 bases, leaving 11 bases between the germline ends. The CDR3 covers 14 residues. The V gene's germline CDR1 is SGHTA and CDR2 FQGNSA.

This clone was counted at least ten times. The sample has other DNA sequences that encode this CDR3 too. V and J are TRBV2 and TRBJ2-5; no firm D call. V lost 3 bases and J 2 bases, leaving 7 bases between the germline ends. The CDR3 extends over 13 amino acids. The V gene's germline CDR1 is SNHLY and CDR2 FYNNEI. In DNA, the CDR3 is TGTGCCAGCAGTGACGTGGGTCAAGAGACCCAGTACTTC. Translated: CASSDVGQETQYF.

The chain carries TRBV18 and TRBJ1-5; D not resolved. Germline V gives CDR1 KGHSH, CDR2 LQKENI. Trimming cost V 3 bases and J 1 base, with 10 bases left between them. The CDR3 has 15 residues. CDR3 nucleotides: TGTGCCAGCTCACCCTCGATGGGGAGCAATCAGCCCCAGCATTTT. Translated: CASSPSMGSNQPQHF.

This clone was observed at least ten times. The J gene is TRBJ2-6, the V gene TRBV7-2; maybe TRBD2 (6 bases). The ends were cut back, 4 bases at V and 0 bases at J, with 7 bases in the middle. The CDR3 loop spans 15 amino acids. CDR1 is SGHTA and CDR2 is FQGNSA in the germline V gene. CDR3 nucleotide sequence: TGTGCCAGCAGCTCCGGGAGCTCTGGGGCCAACGTCCTGACTTTC. Protein product: CASSSGSSGANVLTF.

This rearrangement joins TRBV14 to TRBJ2-5; D call uncertain. The V gene's germline CDR1 is SGHDN and CDR2 FVKESK. CDR3 length: 12 amino acids. The ends were cut back, 0 bases at V and 5 bases at J, with 4 bases in the middle. The CDR3 here is CASSQDDETQYF. The DNA of the CDR3 is TGTGCCAGCAGCCAAGATGATGAGACCCAGTACTTC.

The chain couples TRBV7-2 to TRBJ2-7; D perhaps matches TRBD1 (6 bases). V was pared by 3 bases and J by 4 bases, with 10 bases between. CDR1 and CDR2 from the germline V gene are SGHTA and FQGNSA. The length of the CDR3 is 13 residues. CDR3 region: CASSFADRYEQYF. The CDR3 DNA sequence: TGTGCCAGCAGCTTCGCGGACAGATACGAGCAGTACTTC.

The gene calls are TRBV7-9 and TRBJ1-1; 8 nucleotides align to TRBD1. From germline, CDR1 is SEHNR and CDR2 FQNEAQ (reference sequence). The CDR3 spans 15 residues. V dropped 5 bases and J dropped 0; count of bases not matched to a gene: 5. This CDR3 reads CASSPRQGMNTEAFF. DNA of the CDR3: TGTGCCAGCAGCCCCCGACAGGGGATGAACACTGAAGCTTTCTTT.

This clone appeared a few times. The V and J genes are TRBV5-6 and TRBJ2-6; D remains unclear. This CDR3 is built from 15 residues. Per the germline V gene, CDR1 is SGHDT and CDR2 is YYEEEE. V lost 1 base to trimming and J lost 9 bases, with 14 bases between them. CDR3 residues: CASSLLSDTYNVLTF. CDR3 in DNA: TGTGCCAGCAGCTTGCTAAGTGACACCTACAACGTCCTGACTTTC.